This passage covers 2 T cell receptor beta chains from one sample sequenced in a study of tumor-infiltrating lymphocytes in primary liver carcinoma. Germline DNA was also extracted, with blood RNA taken from unsorted whole blood. A constant-region primer primed TCR beta cDNA synthesis from 400 to 600 ng of total RNA. Construction of TCR beta libraries relied on three successive nested multiplex PCR rounds employing slightly modified ARM-PCR. TRBV1-TRBV30 forward primers paired with a C-beta reverse primer were used in the first two PCR rounds, which ran approximately 10 cycles each. Each CDR3 protein is one row after TCRdb ran MiXCR on the multiplex PCR reads. Counted here are around 210,000 distinct CDR3 sequences, almost 65% occurring once; the ten biggest clones make up about 7.1%. Sequencing was done on a sample of peripheral blood. The receptors derive from an older woman with primary liver carcinoma and hepatitis B virus infection.

Note on this clonotype: One junction end disagrees with the germline gene, perhaps due to a read error. This chain uses TRBV14 with TRBJ2-2; either TRBD1 or TRBD2 may supply D (5 bases each). Germline V gene lookup returns CDR1 SGHDN and CDR2 FVKESK. The CDR3 covers 12 residues. The CDR3 coding sequence is TGTGCCAGCAGCTCTTACACCGGGGACCTGTTTTTT. Protein sequence: CASSSYTGDLFF. The full variable domain, in which reference TRBV14 and TRBJ2-2 provide the parts outside the CDR3, is EAGVTQFPSHSVIEKGQTVTLRCDPISGHDNLYWYRRVMGKEIKFLLHFVKESKQDESGMPNNRFLAERTGGTYSTLKVQPAELEDSGVYFCASSSYTGDLFFGEGSRLTVL.

Comment on this clonotype: The CDR3 does not end in the conserved phenylalanine or tryptophan, so this is likely a read error. V and J are TRBV6-1 and TRBJ2-7; D call uncertain. The germline V gene encodes CDR1 MNHNS and CDR2 SASEGT. This CDR3 contains 11 residues. This chain's CDR3 is CPSSESREQYL. The CDR3 DNA sequence: TGTCCCAGCAGTGAATCTCGCGAGCAGTACTTA.